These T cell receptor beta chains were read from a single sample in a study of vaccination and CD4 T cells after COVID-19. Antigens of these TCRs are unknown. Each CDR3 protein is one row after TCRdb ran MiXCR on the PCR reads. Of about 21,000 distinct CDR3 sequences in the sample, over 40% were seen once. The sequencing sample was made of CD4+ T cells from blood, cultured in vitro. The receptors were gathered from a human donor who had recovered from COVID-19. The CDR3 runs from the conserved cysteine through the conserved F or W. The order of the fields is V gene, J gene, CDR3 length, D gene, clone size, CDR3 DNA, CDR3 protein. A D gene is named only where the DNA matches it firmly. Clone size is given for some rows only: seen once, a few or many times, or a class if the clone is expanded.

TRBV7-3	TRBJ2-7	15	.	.	TGCGCCAGCAGCCAAGAATACCACTATAGGTACGAGCAGTACTTC	CASSQEYHYRYEQYF
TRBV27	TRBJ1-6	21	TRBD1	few	TGTGCCAGCAGTTCCTATCTCACCGACAGGGCCACGGGCACTTATAATTCACCCCTCCACTTT	CASSSYLTDRATGTYNSPLHF
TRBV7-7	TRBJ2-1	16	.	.	TGTGCTAGCAGCTCAGGGACCCGGAGCTCCTACAATGAGCAGTTCTTC	CASSSGTRSSYNEQFF
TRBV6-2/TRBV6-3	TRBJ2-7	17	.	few	TGTGCCAGCAGTTCGCTATGGATAGGCCGGACTCAATACGAGCAGTACTTC	CASSSLWIGRTQYEQYF
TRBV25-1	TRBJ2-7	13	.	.	TGTGCCAGCAGCCATACGCCCTCCTACGAGCAGTACTTC	CASSHTPSYEQYF
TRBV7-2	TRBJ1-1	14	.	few	TGTGCCAGCAGCTCTGAGAGTTTCAACACTGAAGCTTTCTTT	CASSSESFNTEAFF
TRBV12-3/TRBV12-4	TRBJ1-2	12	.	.	TGTGCCAGCAGTCCCCGGAACGCTGGCTACACCTTC	CASSPRNAGYTF
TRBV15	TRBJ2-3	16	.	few	TGTGCCACCAGCAGGTCACAGGGTTCGGGCACAGATACGCAGTATTTT	CATSRSQGSGTDTQYF
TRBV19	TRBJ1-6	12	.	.	TGTGCCAGTAGTATATCCGATTCACCCCTCCACTTT	CASSISDSPLHF
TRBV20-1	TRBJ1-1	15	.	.	TGCAGTGCTAGGACGGGGACGGCGGGGAACACTGAAGCTTTCTTT	CSARTGTAGNTEAFF
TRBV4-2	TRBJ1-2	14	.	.	TGTGCCAGCAGCCAAGATACGAGGGGAGAGGGCTACACCTTC	CASSQDTRGEGYTF
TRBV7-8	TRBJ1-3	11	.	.	TGTGCCAGCAGCCTTGGAAACACCATATATTTT	CASSLGNTIYF
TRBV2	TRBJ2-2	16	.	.	TGTGCCAGCAGTGAATTCAGGGTCTCGAACACCGGGGAGCTGTTTTTT	CASSEFRVSNTGELFF
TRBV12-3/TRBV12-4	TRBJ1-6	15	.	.	TGTGCCAGCAGTTCACAGGCAACCTCTAATTCACCCCTCCACTTT	CASSSQATSNSPLHF
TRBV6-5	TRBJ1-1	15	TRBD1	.	TGTGCCAGCAGTTACCTCGGACAGGGAGAGGGTGAAGCTTTCTTT	CASSYLGQGEGEAFF
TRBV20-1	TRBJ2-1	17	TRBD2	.	TGCAGTGCTAGATCTAGCGGGAGGGTTAGCTCCTACAATGAGCAGTTCTTC	CSARSSGRVSSYNEQFF
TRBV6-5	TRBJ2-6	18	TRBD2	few	TGTGCCAGCAGTTACTCGTTTAGCGGGGGCTCTGGGGCCAACGTCCTGACTTTC	CASSYSFSGGSGANVLTF
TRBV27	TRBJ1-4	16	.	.	TGTGCCAGCAGTTTAGTCAGAGGGCCAACTAATGAAAAACTGTTTTTT	CASSLVRGPTNEKLFF
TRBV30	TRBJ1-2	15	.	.	TGTGCCTGGAAATGGTGGGACCGACTTAACTATGGCTACACCTTC	CAWKWWDRLNYGYTF
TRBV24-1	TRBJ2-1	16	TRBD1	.	TGTGCCACCAGTGATCTAGGGACAGGGAAGAACAATGAGCAGTTCTTC	CATSDLGTGKNNEQFF
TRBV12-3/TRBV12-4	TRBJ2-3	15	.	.	TGTGCCAGCAGTTTTGATAGCGGCGGAACAGATACGCAGTATTTT	CASSFDSGGTDTQYF
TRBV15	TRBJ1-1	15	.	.	TGTGCCACCAGCAGAGAGGGTGGGGGAATCACTGAAGCTTTCTTT	CATSREGGGITEAFF
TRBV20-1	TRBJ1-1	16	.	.	TGCAGTGCTCCACCGGGTGGGCACGGAATGAACACTGAAGCTTTCTTT	CSAPPGGHGMNTEAFF
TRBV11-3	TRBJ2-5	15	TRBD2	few	TGTGCCAGCAGCTTCTCCTGGGGGGGGGAAGAGACCCAGTACTTC	CASSFSWGGEETQYF
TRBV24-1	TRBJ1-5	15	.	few	TGTGCCACCAGTGATTCCCGTAGTGGCAATCAGCCCCAGCATTTT	CATSDSRSGNQPQHF
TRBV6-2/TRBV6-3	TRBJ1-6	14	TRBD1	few	TGTGCCAGCAGTACCGGACAGGGCCATTCACCCCTCCACTTT	CASSTGQGHSPLHF
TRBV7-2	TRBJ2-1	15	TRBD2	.	TGTGCCAGCAGCACCGGACTAGCGGGATACAATGAGCAGTTCTTC	CASSTGLAGYNEQFF
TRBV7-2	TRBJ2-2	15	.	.	TGTGCCAGCAGCGGAAGGCAGGGGATCACCGGGGAGCTGTTTTTT	CASSGRQGITGELFF
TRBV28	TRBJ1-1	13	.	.	TGTGCCACCCAAGGGGGGATGAACACTGAAGCTTTCTTT	CATQGGMNTEAFF
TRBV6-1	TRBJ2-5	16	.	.	TGTGCCAGCACCGAGGGAGTAGTCCCAGGCCAAGAGACCCAGTACTTC	CASTEGVVPGQETQYF
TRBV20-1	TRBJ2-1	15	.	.	TGCAGTGCTAGAGTAGGGTCGGGAGTGGGAAGAGAGCAGTTCTTC	CSARVGSGVGREQFF